One and the same sample provided the 4 T cell receptor beta chains below, sequenced in a study of response to subunit inactivated influenza vaccine. Via MiXCR, TCRdb re-called the RT-PCR reads, giving one row per CDR3 protein. The sample includes a few hundred thousand distinct CDR3 sequences, approximately 11% of them seen just once. The same data also contributed to another study, on T cells expressing NK-cell markers. That work contributes: 5'RACE template switching built TCR beta cDNA with unique molecular identifiers.

This specimen was PBMCs from blood, taken on the day of vaccination. These receptors were collected from a man aged 50 to 59 who received an inactivated influenza vaccine.

The chain links TRBV4-1 to TRBJ1-5, with D unresolved. The CDR3 totals 17 residues. CDR1 MGHRA and CDR2 YSYEKL come from the germline V gene. V lost 0 bases to trimming and J lost 0 bases, with 12 bases between them. The CDR3 loop is CASSQDFDTYSNQPQHF. CDR3 in DNA: TGCGCCAGCAGCCAAGATTTCGACACGTATAGCAATCAGCCCCAGCATTTT.

This clonotype has a count of ten or more. The chain has TRBV7-8 and TRBJ2-1; D is perhaps TRBD1 (5 bases). CDR1 is SGHVS and CDR2 is FQNEAQ in the germline V gene. V lost 3 bases and J 9 bases, leaving 9 bases between the germline ends. CDR3 length: 12 amino acids. The CDR3 reads CASSLVRGEQFF. CDR3 sequence (DNA): TGTGCCAGCAGCTTGGTAAGGGGTGAGCAGTTCTTC.

The V call is TRBV29-1, the J call TRBJ2-4; possibly TRBD1 or TRBD2 for D (5 bases each). V was trimmed by 7 bases and J by 1 base, leaving 17 bases between them. This CDR3 is 15 amino acids long. Germline V gene data show CDR1 as SQVTM and CDR2 as ANQGSEA. The DNA for the CDR3 is TGCAGCGCCAGGACCCCAGAGGGGGCCAAAAACATTCAGTACTTC. Its protein is CSARTPEGAKNIQYF.

This sequence joins TRBV9 and TRBJ1-6; TRBD1 agrees at 8 bases. This CDR3 is 15 amino acids long. Germline V gene lookup returns CDR1 SGDLS and CDR2 YYNGEE. With 4 bases clipped from V and 7 bases from J, the junction kept 7 bases outside the gene matches. CDR3 amino acids: CASSHHRGYNSPLHF. CDR3 nucleotide sequence: TGTGCCAGCAGCCACCACAGGGGGTACAATTCACCCCTCCACTTT.